The 15 T cell receptor beta chains in this list originate from one sample, sequenced in a study of CD8 T cells in Susac syndrome. The RNA input was roughly 0.45 to 1 ug, and it was reverse transcribed with random hexamers. TCRdb reanalysed the immunoSEQ multiplex PCR reads using MiXCR and keeps one entry per CDR3 protein. The sample lists approximately 87,000 distinct CDR3 sequences; about 96% were seen once. The sequenced sample was CD8+ T cells from PBMCs. These receptors were obtained from a human donor with Susac syndrome.

The chain has TRBV28 and TRBJ1-1; D is unresolved. Looked up from germline, CDR1 is MDHEN and CDR2 is SYDVKM. Trimming left V 8 bases short and J 5 bases short, with 12 bases between. CDR3 length: 12 amino acids. The CDR3 coding sequence is TGTGCCAGCTCTTACTGGTTAACTGAAGCTTTCTTT. This encodes CASSYWLTEAFF.

The gene calls are TRBV29-1 and TRBJ2-1; D remains unclear. The germline gives CDR1 SQVTM, CDR2 ANQGSEA. The CDR3 has 12 residues. V lost 3 bases to trimming and J lost 7 bases, with 10 bases between them. The CDR3 region has the DNA TGCAGCGTTGACGTTCGAGGAAATGAGCAGTTCTTC. Translation: CSVDVRGNEQFF.

The J gene is TRBJ2-2, the V gene TRBV20-1; 14 positions match TRBD2. The V and J ends lost 4 bases and 4 bases, in that order; junction bases with no gene match: 14. Germline loops: CDR1 DFQATT, CDR2 SNEGSKA (reference sequence). There are 19 residues in the CDR3. The CDR3 here is CSATTYLGLAGVSTGELFF. In nucleotides, the CDR3 is TGCAGTGCTACCACGTACCTGGGACTAGCGGGAGTGAGCACCGGGGAGCTGTTTTTT.

This chain joins TRBV7-8 and TRBJ2-7; a possible D gene is TRBD1 (5 bases). The CDR3 totals 15 residues. Germline V gene sequence: CDR1 SGHVS, CDR2 FQNEAQ. Between the trimmed V and J ends, which lost 5 bases and 0 bases, there was a span of 14 bases. CDR3 in amino acids: CASSAGLGVSYEQYV. The CDR3 nucleotides are TGTGCCAGCAGCGCAGGGTTAGGTGTCTCCTACGAGCAGTACGTC.

V is TRBV5-5 and J is TRBJ2-4; 7 bases align to TRBD1. J lost 8 bases, V lost 0 bases, and 5 bases had no gene match. The CDR3 contains 14 residues. Germline V gene lookup returns CDR1 SGHKS and CDR2 YYEKEE (reference sequence). In DNA, the CDR3 is TGTGCCAGCAGCTTGGAAGGGGGCGCGGACATTCAGTACTTC. Its protein product is CASSLEGGADIQYF.

This rearrangement joins TRBV15 to TRBJ2-7; possibly TRBD2 for D (6 bases). CDR1 is LNHNV, CDR2 YYDKDF, per germline (reference sequence). Between the trimmed V and J ends, which lost 4 bases and 6 bases, there was a span of 13 bases. This CDR3 region has 13 residues. CDR3 sequence (DNA): TGTGCCACCAGCACGCTTTCCGGGAGCGAGCAGTACGTC. Protein sequence: CATSTLSGSEQYV.

The chain combines TRBV7-8 with TRBJ1-6; D is possibly TRBD1 (5 bases). The CDR3 has 17 residues. Per germline, CDR1 SGHVS and CDR2 FQNEAQ. Trimming pared 5 bases from V and 0 bases from J, leaving 14 bases between. This chain's CDR3 is CASSPGSSPSYNSPLHF. CDR3 bases: TGTGCCAGCAGCCCAGGGTCCTCTCCCTCCTATAATTCACCCCTCCACTTT.

This chain connects TRBV28 to TRBJ1-2; D not certain. Germline V CDR1 and CDR2: MDHEN, SYDVKM. The V end was cut by 7 bases, the J end by 5 bases, with 14 bases between. The CDR3 spans 13 residues. CDR3 protein: CASTLKGSYGYTF. DNA for the CDR3: TGTGCCAGCACCCTGAAAGGGTCTTATGGCTACACCTTC.

The rearrangement links TRBV5-6 to TRBJ2-1; D gene ambiguous. CDR3 length equals 13 residues. V was trimmed by 4 bases and J by 9 bases, leaving 14 bases between them. CDR1 is SGHDT and CDR2 is YYEEEE in the germline V gene. As DNA, the CDR3 is TGTGCCAGCAGCCCTACACCGGACGGTGAGCAGTTCTTC. It yields the protein CASSPTPDGEQFF.

J is TRBJ1-2 and V is TRBV3-1, with unresolved D. The CDR3 sequence is 17 residues long. CDR1 and CDR2 (germline): LGHDT, YNNKEL (reference sequence). V was trimmed by 6 bases and J by 1 base, leaving 21 bases between them. The chain's CDR3 is CASRDNLETSINYGYTF. The CDR3 region has the DNA TGTGCCAGCAGGGATAATCTCGAGACATCGATTAACTATGGCTACACCTTC.

This chain joins TRBV5-1 and TRBJ2-7; the D is unclear. Germline V lookup: CDR1 SGHRS, CDR2 YFSETQ. The germline V and J ends were trimmed by 1 base and 3 bases, with 8 bases remaining between them. This CDR3 has 13 residues. The CDR3 loop reads CASSLWRNYEQYF. The CDR3 DNA follows: TGCGCCAGCAGCTTGTGGCGGAACTACGAGCAGTACTTC.

The genes are TRBV5-1 and TRBJ2-7, with 9 bases identical to TRBD1. This CDR3 has 12 amino acids. Trimming removed 4 bases from V and 6 bases from J; junction bases left unmatched: 2. Germline V gene lookup returns CDR1 SGHRS and CDR2 YFSETQ. This CDR3 is CASSVDRGEQYV. The CDR3 DNA is TGCGCCAGCAGCGTGGACAGGGGCGAGCAGTACGTC.

This clonotype was observed a single time. This chain links TRBV29-1 with TRBJ1-1; no definite D call. The V gene's germline CDR1 is SQVTM and CDR2 ANQGSEA. The V gene lost 4 bases and the J gene lost 11 bases, with 14 bases spanning the gap. The CDR3 spans 11 residues. The CDR3 spells CSVVSRLGAFF. Written as DNA, the CDR3 is TGCAGCGTTGTTTCCAGGCTGGGGGCTTTCTTT.

The chain carries TRBV25-1 and TRBJ2-2, with no clear D. The V end was cut by 1 base, the J end by 4 bases, with 7 bases between. Germline V CDR1 and CDR2: MGHDK, SYGVNS. CDR3 length: 14 residues. The CDR3 reads CASSESSSTGELFF. The CDR3 coding sequence is TGTGCCAGCAGTGAATCATCGAGCACCGGGGAGCTGTTTTTT.

This clonotype has only one observation. This chain joins TRBV6-5 and TRBJ2-4, with D uncertain. V was cut by 6 bases and J by 9 bases, with 12 bases left in between. The germline CDR1 and CDR2 sequences are MNHEY and SVGAGI. This CDR3 comprises 12 residues. The CDR3 DNA follows: TGTGCCAGCAGGACCGGTGGTGGCATTCAGTACTTC. It translates to CASRTGGGIQYF.